The 11 T cell receptor beta chains given below trace back to one sample, sequenced in a study of breast tumors, draining lymph nodes, adjacent tissues. Samples came from axillary lymph nodes draining the breast cancer. In TCRdb, the multiplex PCR reads were re-called with MiXCR into one record per CDR3 protein. This table holds about 110,000 distinct CDR3 sequences, more than 25% found once. The sequencing input was axillary lymph node tissue. The receptor set was obtained from a female donor with breast cancer. Some clones in this sample may be carry-over from other donors' samples.

This clonotype was recorded many times. V gene TRBV6-1 combines with J gene TRBJ1-4, with D possibly TRBD1 on 5 matching bases. Trimming stripped 6 bases from V and 2 bases from J, with 13 bases between. Germline assignment: CDR1 MNHNS and CDR2 SASEGT. The CDR3 has 15 residues. The CDR3 nucleotides are TGTGCCAGCAGATCCTCCAGGGCCACTAATGAAAAACTGTTTTTT. Protein sequence: CASRSSRATNEKLFF.

This clonotype came up many times. The CDR3, as DNA: TGTGCCAGTAGTATAAGGTCCCTGGGCCTAGCGGGAGTCTTCAATGAGCAGTTCTTC. Translating it yields CASSIRSLGLAGVFNEQFF. The gene calls are TRBV19 and TRBJ2-1, with TRBD2 identical over 10 bases. Germline CDR1 and CDR2: LNHDA and SQIVND (reference sequence). This CDR3 spans 19 amino acids. The V and J ends lost 2 bases and 6 bases, in that order; junction bases with no gene match: 16.

The rearrangement joins TRBV6-5 to TRBJ2-7, with D maybe TRBD2 (7 bases). This CDR3 comprises 13 residues. Germline V gene data show CDR1 as MNHEY and CDR2 as SVGAGI. The CDR3 spells CASGLTGRDEQYF. The CDR3, as DNA: TGTGCTAGCGGTCTCACAGGGAGGGACGAGCAGTACTTC.

This chain uses TRBV29-1 with TRBJ2-1; 7 bases fit TRBD2. The ends lost 8 bases at V and 5 bases at J; junction bases unmatched: 9. The CDR3 runs 13 residues. Germline V gives CDR1 SQVTM, CDR2 ANQGSEA. The CDR3 is CSSWGGEDNEQFF. In nucleotides, the CDR3 is TGCAGCTCCTGGGGGGGGGAGGACAATGAGCAGTTCTTC.

This clonotype was seen repeatedly, ten times or more. The chain uses TRBV5-5 and TRBJ2-2; perhaps TRBD2 as D (6 bases). CDR1 is SGHKS and CDR2 is YYEKEE in the germline V gene (reference sequence). Trimming pared 2 bases from V and 0 bases from J, leaving 8 bases between. This CDR3 has 15 residues. The CDR3 DNA sequence: TGTGCCAGCAGCTTCCGGGACTCGAACACCGGGGAGCTGTTTTTT. Amino acid sequence: CASSFRDSNTGELFF.

Of note for this clonotype: A much larger clone lies a single base off, so this may be a read error. For the CDR3, the DNA is TGCAGTGCAACTCCGGGACAGGGGATAACCACCATATATTTT. It translates to CSATPGQGITTIYF. V gene TRBV20-1 combines with J gene TRBJ1-3, with TRBD1 matching 10 bases. Trimming cost V 6 bases and J 9 bases; bases outside gene matches: 11. CDR3 size: 14 residues. Germline assignment: CDR1 DFQATT and CDR2 SNEGSKA (reference sequence).

The genes are TRBV20-1 and TRBJ2-7; 7 positions agree with TRBD1. J gave up 1 base and V 5 bases, and 11 bases lay outside the gene matches. Germline V gene lookup returns CDR1 DFQATT and CDR2 SNEGSKA (reference sequence). CDR3 length: 15 residues. CDR3 region: CSAYDGATGSYEQYF. The CDR3 bases are TGCAGTGCTTACGATGGGGCGACAGGGTCCTACGAGCAGTACTTC.

The gene calls are TRBV19 and TRBJ2-3; 8 positions match TRBD2. The V segment lost 6 bases and the J segment 0 bases; nucleotides outside the gene matches: 2. Germline loops: CDR1 LNHDA, CDR2 SQIVND (reference sequence). The CDR3 covers 14 residues. DNA of the CDR3: TGTGCCAGTAGGCCTAGCGGGAGCACAGATACGCAGTATTTT. This codes for CASRPSGSTDTQYF.

This clonotype was seen at least ten times. The rearrangement joins TRBV12-3 or TRBV12-4 to TRBJ2-7; 9 positions match TRBD1. The CDR3 sequence is 14 residues long. V was pared by 5 bases and J by 1 base, with 3 bases of the junction left unmatched. DNA of the CDR3: TGTGCCAGCAGTGCCGGGACAGGGTCCTACGAGCAGTACTTC. Protein: CASSAGTGSYEQYF.

This clonotype was detected many times. The chain uses TRBV30 and TRBJ2-2; the D gene is possibly TRBD1 (6 bases). The germline CDR1 and CDR2 sequences are GTSNPN and SVGIG (reference sequence). This CDR3 has 14 amino acids. V was trimmed by 1 base and J by 2 bases, leaving 8 bases between them. In DNA form, the CDR3 reads TGTGCCTGGAGTGCAGGGGCAAACACCGGGGAGCTGTTTTTT. Translated, it gives CAWSAGANTGELFF.

This chain connects TRBV19 to TRBJ1-5; D may be TRBD1 (5 bases). Trimming took 6 bases from V and 15 from J, leaving 36 bases between them. This CDR3 has 18 amino acids. CDR1 is LNHDA and CDR2 is SQIVND in the germline V gene (reference sequence). The CDR3, as DNA: TGTGCCAGTAGCCCCAATGGGGGTGCAGAAGGAGGCAATCAGCTCCCGCATTTT. It is translated as CASSPNGGAEGGNQLPHF.